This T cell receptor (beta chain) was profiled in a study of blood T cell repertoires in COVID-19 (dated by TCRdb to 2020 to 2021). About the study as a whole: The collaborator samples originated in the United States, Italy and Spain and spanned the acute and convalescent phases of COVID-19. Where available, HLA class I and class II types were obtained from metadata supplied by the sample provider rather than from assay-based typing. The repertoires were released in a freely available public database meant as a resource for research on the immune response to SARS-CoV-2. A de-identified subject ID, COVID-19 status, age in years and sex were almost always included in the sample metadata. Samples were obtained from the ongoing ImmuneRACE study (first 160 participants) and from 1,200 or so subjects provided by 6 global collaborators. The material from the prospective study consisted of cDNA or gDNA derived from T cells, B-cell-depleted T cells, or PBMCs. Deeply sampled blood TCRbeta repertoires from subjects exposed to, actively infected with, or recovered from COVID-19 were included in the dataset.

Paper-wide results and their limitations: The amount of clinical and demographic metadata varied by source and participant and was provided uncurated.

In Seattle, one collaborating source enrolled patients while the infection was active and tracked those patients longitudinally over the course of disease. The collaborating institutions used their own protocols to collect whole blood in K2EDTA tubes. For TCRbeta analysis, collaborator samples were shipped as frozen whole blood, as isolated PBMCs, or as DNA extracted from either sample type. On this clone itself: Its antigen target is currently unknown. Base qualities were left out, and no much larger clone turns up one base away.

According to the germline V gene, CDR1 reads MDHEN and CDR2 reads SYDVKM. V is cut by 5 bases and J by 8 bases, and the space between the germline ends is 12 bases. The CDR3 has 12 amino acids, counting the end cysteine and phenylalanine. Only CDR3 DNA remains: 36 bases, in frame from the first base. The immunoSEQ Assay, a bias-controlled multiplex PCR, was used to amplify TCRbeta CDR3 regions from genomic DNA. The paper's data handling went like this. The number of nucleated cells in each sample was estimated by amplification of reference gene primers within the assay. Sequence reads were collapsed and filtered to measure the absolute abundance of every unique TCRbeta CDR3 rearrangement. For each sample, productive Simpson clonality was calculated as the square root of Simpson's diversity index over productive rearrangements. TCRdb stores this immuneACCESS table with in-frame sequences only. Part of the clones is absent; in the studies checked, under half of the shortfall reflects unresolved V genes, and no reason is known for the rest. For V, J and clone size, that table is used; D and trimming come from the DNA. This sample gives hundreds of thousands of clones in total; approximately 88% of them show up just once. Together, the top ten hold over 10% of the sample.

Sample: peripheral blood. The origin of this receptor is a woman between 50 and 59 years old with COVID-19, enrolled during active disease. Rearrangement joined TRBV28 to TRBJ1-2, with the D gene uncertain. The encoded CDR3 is CASSRTGGGYTF. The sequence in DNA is TGTGCCAGCAGTAGGACGGGCGGGGGCTACACCTTC.